This T cell receptor beta chain was profiled in a study of shared clonotypes between healthy human individuals. Repertoires were generated with immunoSEQ multiplex PCR, while TCRdb's copy carries only in-frame clones and drops some. This sample has under 600,000 clones, with over 75% found just once. Germline V gene sequence: CDR1 SGHAT, CDR2 FQNNGV. The J segment lost 5 bases and the V segment lost 5 bases, leaving 8 bases of the junction unmatched. The CDR3 length is 14 residues. The chain combines TRBV11-2 with TRBJ2-5, with 7 bases aligning to TRBD1. Input material: PBMCs. This receptor was identified in a woman aged 40 to 50 in good health. Some clones in this sample may be carry-over from other donors' samples. The CDR3 coding sequence is TGTGCCAGCAGCCCCGGGACAGCCTCGGAGACCCAGTACTTC. Amino acids: CASSPGTASETQYF.